One sample yielded the 19 T cell receptor beta chains listed below, sequenced in a study of PD-L1 blockade in urothelial cancer. Profiling relied on immunoSEQ multiplex PCR, and the TCRdb table lists in-frame clones only, not all of them. The sample shows tens of thousands of clones, roughly 87% of them seen only once. Here the sequenced sample was PBMCs, taken around atezolizumab (anti-PD-L1) treatment. The receptors originated from a woman aged 70-85 years with urothelial cancer.

V usage is TRBV5-8 and J usage is TRBJ2-7, with D maybe TRBD2 (5 bases). From germline, CDR1 is SGHTS and CDR2 YDEGEE. The CDR3 totals 14 residues. Trimming removed 0 bases from V and 7 bases from J, with 14 bases in between. DNA for the CDR3: TGTGCCAGCAGCTTGGGATGGAGGCCCCTAGAGCAGTACTTC. This encodes CASSLGWRPLEQYF.

This sequence joins TRBV30 and TRBJ1-3, with D unresolved. The CDR3 is 16 amino acids. CDR1 and CDR2 (germline): GTSNPN, SVGIG (reference sequence). V shed 0 bases and J shed 10 bases, with 22 bases lying between them. The CDR3 DNA reads TGTGCCTGGAGTGTAGGCAGCGTTCGGCGAGGTGGGACCATATATTTT. This sequence encodes CAWSVGSVRRGGTIYF.

V gene TRBV5-6 combines with J gene TRBJ2-1, with D tentatively TRBD2 (5 bases). CDR1 and CDR2 (germline): SGHDT, YYEEEE. Trimming shortened V by 4 bases and J by 1 base, and 15 bases separated the two germline ends. The CDR3 runs 16 residues. The CDR3 bases are TGTGCCAGCAGCCAGCTAGCCCTCCAATCCTACAATGAGCAGTTCTTC. As protein: CASSQLALQSYNEQFF.

This clone occurred a few times. The J gene is TRBJ2-7, the V gene TRBV30, with 8 bases that match TRBD2. CDR3 length: 15 amino acids. The germline V gene encodes CDR1 GTSNPN and CDR2 SVGIG (reference sequence). Trimming removed 2 bases from V and 4 bases from J; junction bases left unmatched: 10. CDR3 DNA sequence: TGTGCCTGGAGTCCGGGACTAGTTATTCCGTACGAGCAGTACTTC. Its translation: CAWSPGLVIPYEQYF.

The chain is built from TRBV30 and TRBJ2-3, with TRBD2 identical over 9 bases. Germline trimming cut 3 bases from V and 7 bases from J; bases unmatched to any gene: 5. The CDR3 extends over 13 amino acids. Germline CDR1 GTSNPN, CDR2 SVGIG (reference sequence). This CDR3 reads CAWRLLAGHTQYF. The CDR3 DNA reads as TGTGCCTGGAGGCTACTAGCGGGTCATACGCAGTATTTT.

This chain connects TRBV5-1 to TRBJ1-3, with D possibly TRBD1 on 6 matching bases. The CDR3 totals 16 residues. CDR1 and CDR2 (germline): SGHRS, YFSETQ. Deletions cut 3 bases from V and 0 bases from J, with 13 bases between. As DNA, the CDR3 is TGCGCCAGCAGCTCCCTGACAGGCCTCTCTGGAAACACCATATATTTT. The encoded protein is CASSSLTGLSGNTIYF.

CDR3 loop: CASSSRRTENSPLHF. DNA for the CDR3: TGTGCCAGCAGCTCCCGGCGGACAGAAAATTCACCCCTCCACTTT. V gene TRBV7-2 combines with J gene TRBJ1-6; a possible D gene is TRBD1 (6 bases). The CDR3 is 15 amino acids. Germline lookup yields CDR1 SGHTA and CDR2 FQGNSA. The V gene lost 4 bases and the J gene lost 7 bases, with 14 bases spanning the gap.

This sequence joins TRBV15 and TRBJ1-1, with unresolved D. CDR1 and CDR2 (germline): LNHNV, YYDKDF (reference sequence). The CDR3 sequence is 14 residues long. V lost 1 base and J lost 2, with 8 bases in between. As DNA, the CDR3 is TGTGCCACCAGCAGAGGGGCTACAAACACTGAAGCTTTCTTT. It translates to CATSRGATNTEAFF.

The chain is built from TRBV6-1 and TRBJ1-5; the match to TRBD1 covers 9 bases. CDR1 is MNHNS and CDR2 is SASEGT in the germline V gene. With 0 bases clipped from V and 6 bases from J, the junction kept 0 bases outside the gene matches. The CDR3 contains 14 residues. The CDR3 is CASSEADRGQPQHF. DNA of the CDR3: TGTGCCAGCAGTGAAGCGGACAGGGGTCAGCCCCAGCATTTT.

This clone was seen more than once but under ten times. The genes are TRBV5-1 and TRBJ1-1; 8 positions agree with TRBD1. The trim removed 3 bases at V and 5 bases at J, leaving 6 bases unmatched. Germline V lookup: CDR1 SGHRS, CDR2 YFSETQ. The CDR3 extends over 14 amino acids. The CDR3 here is CASSYTGGGTEAFF. The CDR3 DNA reads as TGCGCCAGCAGCTACACAGGGGGAGGAACTGAAGCTTTCTTT.

As concerns this clone: The germline gene is not matched at one end of the junction; a read error may be the cause. The V and J genes are TRBV2 and TRBJ2-7; TRBD1 agrees at 11 bases. CDR1 is SNHLY and CDR2 is FYNNEI in the germline V gene. There are 13 residues in the CDR3. The CDR3 is CVSRPGQGDEQYF. The CDR3 region has the DNA TGTGTCAGCAGGCCGGGACAGGGGGACGAGCAGTACTTC.

This rearrangement joins TRBV19 to TRBJ1-6; 7 nucleotides agree with TRBD1. The CDR3 length is 15 residues. Looked up from germline, CDR1 is LNHDA and CDR2 is SQIVND (reference sequence). Trimming took 5 bases from V and 6 from J; bases not matched to a gene: 7. CDR3 residues: CASSLPGQINSPLHF. Here the CDR3 DNA reads TGTGCCAGTAGTCTCCCGGGACAGATTAATTCACCCCTCCACTTT.

This rearrangement joins TRBV15 to TRBJ2-1; D is perhaps TRBD2 (7 bases). Trimming left V 1 base short and J 6 bases short, with 16 bases between. The CDR3 sequence is 16 residues long. Per the germline V gene, CDR1 is LNHNV and CDR2 is YYDKDF (reference sequence). DNA for the CDR3: TGTGCCACCAGCAGAGCAGGGCGGGGGCCGGTCAATGAGCAGTTCTTC. The encoded protein is CATSRAGRGPVNEQFF.

The gene calls are TRBV10-3 and TRBJ1-1; possibly TRBD1 for D (6 bases). The germline CDR1 and CDR2 sequences are ENHRY and SYGVKD. Trimming left V 2 bases short and J 1 base short, with 11 bases between. This CDR3 is 15 amino acids long. The CDR3 loop is CAISEMGRGNTEAFF. CDR3 bases: TGTGCCATCAGTGAGATGGGCAGGGGGAACACTGAAGCTTTCTTT.

This chain links TRBV5-4 with TRBJ2-5, with D perhaps matching TRBD2 (5 bases). The V end lost 0 bases, the J end lost 4 bases, and 7 bases lay between the germline ends. Germline V gene lookup returns CDR1 SGHNT and CDR2 YYREEE (reference sequence). The CDR3 extends over 13 amino acids. CDR3 sequence (DNA): TGTGCCAGCAGCTTGGCGGGGATAGAGACCCAGTACTTC. Translating it yields CASSLAGIETQYF.

The V gene is TRBV10-1, the J gene TRBJ1-2; weak D call: TRBD1 (6 bases). V lost 5 bases, J lost 4 bases, and 11 bases lay in between. The CDR3 runs to 13 residues. The V gene's germline CDR1 is WNHNN and CDR2 SYGVQD (reference sequence). The DNA of the CDR3 is TGCGCCAGCAGTTTTACAGGGAGCTATGGCTACACCTTC. Its translation: CASSFTGSYGYTF.

In nucleotides, the CDR3 is TGCGCCAGCAGCCAAGAAGACAGGGTGAACTATGGCTACACCTTC. Its translation: CASSQEDRVNYGYTF. The rearrangement links TRBV4-1 to TRBJ1-2; the match to TRBD1 covers 7 bases. Trimming cost V 0 bases and J 2 bases; bases outside gene matches: 3. This CDR3 region has 15 residues. The germline gives CDR1 MGHRA, CDR2 YSYEKL.

The rearrangement uses TRBV5-1 and TRBJ1-2; D is uncertain. Germline CDR1 is SGHRS and CDR2 is YFSETQ. The CDR3 is made up of 11 amino acids. The V gene lost 0 bases and the J gene lost 8 bases, with 5 bases spanning the gap. The CDR3 reads CASSLAKGYTF. CDR3 in DNA: TGCGCCAGCAGCTTGGCCAAAGGCTACACCTTC.

This clone is a singleton in its sample. This rearrangement joins TRBV4-3 to TRBJ1-4; D remains ambiguous. This CDR3 has 15 residues. V was pared by 4 bases and J by 2 bases, with 11 bases between. Germline V gene data show CDR1 as LGHNA and CDR2 as YSLEER. The CDR3 sequence: CASSPGPGTNEKLFF. The CDR3 DNA sequence: TGCGCCAGCAGCCCCGGGCCGGGGACTAATGAAAAACTGTTTTTT.